These T cell receptor beta chains were read from a single sample in a study of shared clonotypes between healthy human individuals. Using immunoSEQ multiplex PCR, the repertoire was profiled, and TCRdb retains in-frame clones only, with some absent. The table records approximately 2,000,000 clones, 80% to 95% of them present only once. Sequencing was carried out using naive CD8+ T cells from PBMCs. These receptors all stem from a man younger than 35 in good health. Some clones in this sample may be carry-over from other donors' samples. CDR3s include the opening cysteine and the closing phenylalanine or tryptophan. The D gene is left open where the match is weak. The size field is filled for only some rows; it gives once, few, many or a size class.

j_gene: TRBJ2-4; abundance: once; v_gene: TRBV28; d_gene: NA; CDR3nt: TGTGCCAGCAGTTTTTTCAGGGACGGGAACATTCAGTACTTC; CDR3aa: CASSFFRDGNIQYF
j_gene: TRBJ2-1; abundance: NA; v_gene: TRBV2; d_gene: TRBD2; CDR3nt: TGTGCCAGCGGAGGATCAGGCGGGAGCCACAATGAGCAGTTCTTC; CDR3aa: CASGGSGGSHNEQFF
j_gene: TRBJ1-1; abundance: NA; v_gene: TRBV27; d_gene: NA; CDR3nt: TGTGCCAGCAGTTTATCGCGGGCCCCCCCGAACACTGAAGCTTTCTTT; CDR3aa: CASSLSRAPPNTEAFF
j_gene: TRBJ2-7; abundance: NA; v_gene: TRBV19; d_gene: NA; CDR3nt: TGTGCCAGTAGTATTGGGACCACCTACGAGCAGTACTTC; CDR3aa: CASSIGTTYEQYF
j_gene: TRBJ2-1; abundance: NA; v_gene: TRBV19; d_gene: NA; CDR3nt: TGTGCCAGTCGCCCTTCGACAGGAGGGATCGATGAGCAGTTCTTC; CDR3aa: CASRPSTGGIDEQFF
j_gene: TRBJ1-1; abundance: NA; v_gene: TRBV2; d_gene: NA; CDR3nt: TGTGCCAGCAGGGAAGAGGCCGGAGTTGAAGCTTTCTTT; CDR3aa: CASREEAGVEAFF
j_gene: TRBJ2-7; abundance: NA; v_gene: TRBV18; d_gene: NA; CDR3nt: TGTGCCAGCTCACCCGGGGCAGGGGTCTCCTACGAGCAGTACTTC; CDR3aa: CASSPGAGVSYEQYF
j_gene: TRBJ2-1; abundance: NA; v_gene: TRBV27; d_gene: TRBD2; CDR3nt: TGTGCCAGCTCCGACCGTCTAGCGGGGGCGGGTGAGCAGTTCTTC; CDR3aa: CASSDRLAGAGEQFF
j_gene: TRBJ2-2; abundance: NA; v_gene: TRBV27; d_gene: NA; CDR3nt: TGTGCCAGCAGTCCGTCATGGAACACCGGGGAGCTGTTTTTT; CDR3aa: CASSPSWNTGELFF
j_gene: TRBJ1-4; abundance: NA; v_gene: TRBV2; d_gene: TRBD1; CDR3nt: TGTGCCAGCAGACTCGGGACAGGACCTCTTGAAAAACTGTTTTTT; CDR3aa: CASRLGTGPLEKLFF
j_gene: TRBJ1-1; abundance: few; v_gene: TRBV29-1; d_gene: NA; CDR3nt: TGCAGCGTGCCCAACCCCGGAGCTTTCTTT; CDR3aa: CSVPNPGAFF
j_gene: TRBJ2-1; abundance: NA; v_gene: TRBV19; d_gene: NA; CDR3nt: TGTGCCAGTAGTATCCAGTTGCACCCCTACAATGAGCAGTTCTTC; CDR3aa: CASSIQLHPYNEQFF
j_gene: TRBJ1-2; abundance: NA; v_gene: TRBV28; d_gene: NA; CDR3nt: TGTGCCAGCAGTCCCCAGGGGTGGGGCTACACCTTC; CDR3aa: CASSPQGWGYTF
j_gene: TRBJ1-4; abundance: NA; v_gene: TRBV13; d_gene: TRBD1; CDR3nt: TGTGCCAGCAGCTCCCGGGACAGACCTAATGAAAAACTGTTTTTT; CDR3aa: CASSSRDRPNEKLFF
j_gene: TRBJ2-2; abundance: once; v_gene: TRBV28; d_gene: TRBD2; CDR3nt: TGTGCCAGCAGCCCCCTTATGGCGGGAGGGTCGGGGAACACCGGGGAGCTGTTTTTT; CDR3aa: CASSPLMAGGSGNTGELFF
j_gene: TRBJ2-1; abundance: NA; v_gene: TRBV9; d_gene: NA; CDR3nt: TGTGCCAGCAGCGTAGAGAGAGCCCCCTACAATGAGCAGTTCTTC; CDR3aa: CASSVERAPYNEQFF
j_gene: TRBJ2-7; abundance: NA; v_gene: TRBV4-2; d_gene: TRBD2; CDR3nt: TGTGCCAGCAGCCAAGATGATCGGACTAGCGGAACGCGGAGGGAGTACTTC; CDR3aa: CASSQDDRTSGTRREYF
j_gene: TRBJ1-3; abundance: few; v_gene: TRBV28; d_gene: NA; CDR3nt: TGTGCCAGCAGAACTACAGGGTCCGGAAACACCATATATTTT; CDR3aa: CASRTTGSGNTIYF
j_gene: TRBJ1-3; abundance: NA; v_gene: TRBV11-2; d_gene: TRBD1; CDR3nt: TGTGCCAGCAGCTCCCGGGACAGGGAAGGAAACACCATATATTTT; CDR3aa: CASSSRDREGNTIYF
j_gene: TRBJ2-1; abundance: NA; v_gene: TRBV18; d_gene: NA; CDR3nt: TGTGCCAGCTCCCAGGTCCGGGCCGGGCGCCTCCGCAATGAGCAGTTCTTC; CDR3aa: CASSQVRAGRLRNEQFF
j_gene: TRBJ2-1; abundance: NA; v_gene: TRBV2; d_gene: TRBD2; CDR3nt: TGTGCCAGCAGTGGGGAGCGGGGGATAGGAAGCTCCTACAATGAGCAGTTCTTC; CDR3aa: CASSGERGIGSSYNEQFF
j_gene: TRBJ2-7; abundance: NA; v_gene: TRBV4-1; d_gene: NA; CDR3nt: TGCGCCAGCAGCCAAGATCTGGGGCCTTCGGCTTTCTACGAGCAGTACTTC; CDR3aa: CASSQDLGPSAFYEQYF
j_gene: TRBJ1-1; abundance: NA; v_gene: TRBV6-5; d_gene: NA; CDR3nt: TGTGCCAGCAGTTACCGCGGACAGCTTGAAGCTTTCTTT; CDR3aa: CASSYRGQLEAFF
j_gene: TRBJ2-3; abundance: once; v_gene: TRBV6-4; d_gene: NA; CDR3nt: TGTGCCAGCAGTGACACTCGAGTGGGCGGTAGCACAGATACGCAGTATTTT; CDR3aa: CASSDTRVGGSTDTQYF
j_gene: TRBJ1-1; abundance: NA; v_gene: TRBV7-9; d_gene: NA; CDR3nt: TGTGCCAGCAGCCCAGGAATCAGGGTCGGCGCTTTCTTT; CDR3aa: CASSPGIRVGAFF
j_gene: TRBJ1-5; abundance: once; v_gene: TRBV6-5; d_gene: NA; CDR3nt: TGTGCCAGCAGCCCCGAGGCAGGGGCCAATCAGCCCCAGCATTTT; CDR3aa: CASSPEAGANQPQHF
j_gene: TRBJ1-5; abundance: NA; v_gene: TRBV28; d_gene: NA; CDR3nt: TGTGCCAGCAGTTTTTACCCCGGGCAGCCCCAGCATTTT; CDR3aa: CASSFYPGQPQHF
j_gene: TRBJ2-6; abundance: NA; v_gene: TRBV21-1; d_gene: NA; CDR3nt: TGTGCCAGCAGCGAAGGCTTCCTGTCTGGGGCCAACGTCCTGACTTTC; CDR3aa: CASSEGFLSGANVLTF
j_gene: TRBJ2-2; abundance: NA; v_gene: TRBV28; d_gene: NA; CDR3nt: TGTGCCAGCAGTTTATGGGACAGCTATGAAGGCACCGGGGAGCTGTTTTTT; CDR3aa: CASSLWDSYEGTGELFF
j_gene: TRBJ2-1; abundance: NA; v_gene: TRBV4-1; d_gene: TRBD1; CDR3nt: TGCGCCAGCAGCCAAGATCCACAGGGGAGCTACAATGAGCAGTTCTTC; CDR3aa: CASSQDPQGSYNEQFF
j_gene: TRBJ2-1; abundance: NA; v_gene: TRBV19; d_gene: TRBD2; CDR3nt: TGTGCCAGTAGTCCACTAGCGGGACTTACAATGAGGCAGTTCTTC; CDR3aa: CASSPLAGLTMRQFF
j_gene: TRBJ1-3; abundance: NA; v_gene: TRBV7-9; d_gene: NA; CDR3nt: TGTGCCAGCAGCTTAGCTTCAGAAGGGGATGGAAACACCATATATTTT; CDR3aa: CASSLASEGDGNTIYF
j_gene: TRBJ2-7; abundance: NA; v_gene: TRBV7-9; d_gene: TRBD1; CDR3nt: TGTGCCAGCAGCTTAGCCCTCGGGACAGAGTACGAGCAGTACTTC; CDR3aa: CASSLALGTEYEQYF
j_gene: TRBJ2-1; abundance: once; v_gene: TRBV6-6; d_gene: TRBD2; CDR3nt: TGTGCCAGCAGTTCACCTAGCGGCTACAATGAGCAGTTCTTC; CDR3aa: CASSSPSGYNEQFF
j_gene: TRBJ2-7; abundance: NA; v_gene: TRBV28; d_gene: NA; CDR3nt: TGTGCCAGCAGTTATAGGGGGGTTGGCTACGAGCAGTACTTC; CDR3aa: CASSYRGVGYEQYF
j_gene: TRBJ1-2; abundance: NA; v_gene: TRBV5-1; d_gene: NA; CDR3nt: TGCGCCAGCAGCAAATTGACGGGGGCGTCTGACGGTGGCTACACCTTC; CDR3aa: CASSKLTGASDGGYTF
j_gene: TRBJ2-4; abundance: NA; v_gene: TRBV10-1; d_gene: NA; CDR3nt: TGCGCCAGCAGCTGGGGCCTGTGGGGAGCCAAAAACATTCAGTACTTC; CDR3aa: CASSWGLWGAKNIQYF
j_gene: TRBJ1-2; abundance: once; v_gene: TRBV5-5; d_gene: NA; CDR3nt: TGTGCCAGCAGCTTGTATCCTGTTACCAACTATGGCTACACCTTC; CDR3aa: CASSLYPVTNYGYTF
j_gene: TRBJ2-7; abundance: once; v_gene: TRBV5-1; d_gene: TRBD2; CDR3nt: TGCGCCAGCAGCCCGGGGACTAGCGGGGTGACCTACGAGCAGTACTTC; CDR3aa: CASSPGTSGVTYEQYF
j_gene: TRBJ1-2; abundance: NA; v_gene: TRBV6-5; d_gene: NA; CDR3nt: TGTGCCAGCAGTTACGGGGGGCATGTCGAGGGCTACACCTTC; CDR3aa: CASSYGGHVEGYTF
j_gene: TRBJ2-5; abundance: NA; v_gene: TRBV7-9; d_gene: TRBD1; CDR3nt: TGTGCCAGCAGCTTAGACAGGGGGCCCTACTTC; CDR3aa: CASSLDRGPYF
j_gene: TRBJ2-7; abundance: NA; v_gene: TRBV11-2; d_gene: NA; CDR3nt: TGTGCCAGCAGCTTCGGAATCGCCGAGACCAGAAAGGAGCAGTACTTC; CDR3aa: CASSFGIAETRKEQYF
j_gene: TRBJ2-1; abundance: NA; v_gene: TRBV10-1; d_gene: NA; CDR3nt: TGCGCCAGTCAACGGGCCGAGTACAATGAGCAGTTCTTC; CDR3aa: CASQRAEYNEQFF
j_gene: TRBJ2-7; abundance: NA; v_gene: TRBV9; d_gene: NA; CDR3nt: TGTGCCAGCAGCGTCGCGGGACAGTACGAGCAGTACTTC; CDR3aa: CASSVAGQYEQYF
j_gene: TRBJ1-2; abundance: NA; v_gene: TRBV5-1; d_gene: NA; CDR3nt: TGCGCCAGCAGCTTGAGTGACCGGACCTACCAGTACACCTTC; CDR3aa: CASSLSDRTYQYTF
j_gene: TRBJ2-7; abundance: NA; v_gene: TRBV18; d_gene: NA; CDR3nt: TGTGCCAGCTCACGGACAGATCCCTCCTACGAGCAGTACTTC; CDR3aa: CASSRTDPSYEQYF
j_gene: TRBJ2-2; abundance: NA; v_gene: TRBV7-9; d_gene: TRBD2; CDR3nt: TGTGCCAGCAGCCCTAGACTAGCGAGGAACACCGGGGAGCTGTTTTTT; CDR3aa: CASSPRLARNTGELFF
j_gene: TRBJ2-3; abundance: NA; v_gene: TRBV15; d_gene: TRBD1; CDR3nt: TGTGCCACCAGCAGAGATTTCGGGACAGGGTCGCATACGCAGTATTTT; CDR3aa: CATSRDFGTGSHTQYF
j_gene: TRBJ2-7; abundance: NA; v_gene: TRBV6-5; d_gene: NA; CDR3nt: TGTGCCAGCAGTTACTCGGGCAGGAGAGTCTACGAGCAGTACTTC; CDR3aa: CASSYSGRRVYEQYF
j_gene: TRBJ1-2; abundance: NA; v_gene: TRBV27; d_gene: TRBD1; CDR3nt: TGTGCCAGCAGTCCTGACAGGGCCTATGGCTACACCTTC; CDR3aa: CASSPDRAYGYTF
j_gene: TRBJ2-7; abundance: NA; v_gene: TRBV10-3; d_gene: NA; CDR3nt: TGTGCCGCCGGTGGAGGGGGTGGCTCCTACGAGCAGTACTTC; CDR3aa: CAAGGGGGSYEQYF
j_gene: TRBJ2-1; abundance: once; v_gene: TRBV7-9; d_gene: NA; CDR3nt: TGTGCCAGCAGCTTAGGGAGAGGTGAGCAGTTCTTC; CDR3aa: CASSLGRGEQFF
j_gene: TRBJ2-2; abundance: NA; v_gene: TRBV7-6; d_gene: NA; CDR3nt: TGTGCCAGCAGACGGGAGTCTAACACCGGGGAGCTGTTTTTT; CDR3aa: CASRRESNTGELFF
j_gene: TRBJ2-7; abundance: NA; v_gene: TRBV4-2; d_gene: NA; CDR3nt: TGTGCCAGCAGCCAAGATTTTGGCGGGAACTACGAGCAGTACTTC; CDR3aa: CASSQDFGGNYEQYF
j_gene: TRBJ2-4; abundance: NA; v_gene: TRBV2; d_gene: NA; CDR3nt: TGTGCCAGCAGTGGGGCCAAAAACATTCAGTACTTC; CDR3aa: CASSGAKNIQYF
j_gene: TRBJ2-4; abundance: once; v_gene: TRBV28; d_gene: NA; CDR3nt: TGTGCCAGCAGTGCCGCCCAGCGGGCCAAAAACATTCAGTACTTC; CDR3aa: CASSAAQRAKNIQYF
j_gene: TRBJ2-7; abundance: NA; v_gene: TRBV5-1; d_gene: NA; CDR3nt: TGCGCCAGCAGCTTGGACTGGCGGGACTACGAGCAGTACTTC; CDR3aa: CASSLDWRDYEQYF
j_gene: TRBJ2-1; abundance: NA; v_gene: TRBV11-2; d_gene: NA; CDR3nt: TGTGCCAGCAGCTTAGGTACCCACAATGAGCAGTTCTTC; CDR3aa: CASSLGTHNEQFF
j_gene: TRBJ2-7; abundance: NA; v_gene: TRBV11-2; d_gene: NA; CDR3nt: TGTGCCAGCAGCTTGATCGGCTTCTCCTACGAGCAGTACTTC; CDR3aa: CASSLIGFSYEQYF
j_gene: TRBJ2-1; abundance: NA; v_gene: TRBV29-1; d_gene: TRBD2; CDR3nt: TGCAGCGTTTCATCGGGCGGGAGAGGAAATGAGCAGTTCTTC; CDR3aa: CSVSSGGRGNEQFF